The 18 T cell receptor beta chains below all came from one sample that was sequenced in a study of T cell clones after liver transplantation. This table comes from immunoSEQ multiplex PCR, and its TCRdb copy is limited to in-frame clones, with some not included. Of roughly 120,000 clones in the sample, over 75% are singletons; the top ten hold 0.75% to 0.85%. Material: CD4+ T cells from blood, obtained 12 months after liver transplant. Source of these receptors: a human patient who received a liver transplant. Some T cells may trace back to the graft donor.

This clone has only one observation. V and J are TRBV5-6 and TRBJ1-1; D ambiguous. V shed 1 base and J shed 1 base, with 5 bases lying between them. Germline V gives CDR1 SGHDT, CDR2 YYEEEE. CDR3 length: 13 amino acids. CDR3 in amino acids: CASSLRPNTEAFF. The CDR3, as DNA: TGTGCCAGCAGCTTGAGGCCGAACACTGAAGCTTTCTTT.

This chain joins TRBV18 and TRBJ1-5; D is possibly TRBD1 (5 bases). Germline V gene data show CDR1 as KGHSH and CDR2 as LQKENI. The CDR3 has 16 residues. The V gene lost 3 bases and the J gene lost 4 bases, with 16 bases spanning the gap. CDR3 bases: TGTGCCAGCTCACCCCCCGGCGGGGGAAGGAATCAGCCCCAGCATTTT. Translating gives CASSPPGGGRNQPQHF.

The chain employs TRBV28 and TRBJ1-5, with 8 bases matching TRBD1. The CDR3 is 18 residues long. The V and J ends lost 6 bases and 1 base, in that order; junction bases with no gene match: 14. CDR1 and CDR2 from the germline V gene are MDHEN and SYDVKM. DNA for the CDR3: TGTGCCAGCAGGCCACCCCAGAACAGGGGGGGAAGCAATCAGCCCCAGCATTTT. This encodes CASRPPQNRGGSNQPQHF. The variable domain in full, with the rest retrieved from reference TRBV28 and TRBJ1-5, is DVKVTQSSRYLVKRTGEKVFLECVQDMDHENMFWYRQDPGLGLRLIYFSYDVKMKEKGDIPEGYSVSREKKERFSLILESASTNQTSMYLCASRPPQNRGGSNQPQHFGDGTRLSIL.

This rearrangement joins TRBV6-1 to TRBJ2-1; TRBD2 aligns across 9 bases. CDR1 and CDR2 from the germline V gene are MNHNS and SASEGT. The V and J ends lost 6 bases and 4 bases, in that order; junction bases with no gene match: 4. The CDR3 runs 14 residues. The CDR3 DNA sequence: TGTGCCAGCAGGACTAGCGGAGGGTACAATGAGCAGTTCTTC. It encodes CASRTSGGYNEQFF.

The chain employs TRBV15 and TRBJ2-7; D is perhaps TRBD2 (5 bases). In germline, CDR1 is LNHNV, CDR2 YYDKDF (reference sequence). This CDR3 comprises 15 residues. V was trimmed by 3 bases and J by 1 base, leaving 13 bases between them. CDR3 DNA sequence: TGTGCCACCAGCAGGAGGAGGACTCGTTCCTACGAGCAGTACTTC. Its protein product is CATSRRRTRSYEQYF.

The chain employs TRBV25-1 and TRBJ2-3; the match to TRBD2 covers 10 bases. The V and J ends lost 8 bases and 0 bases, in that order; junction bases with no gene match: 2. The CDR3 runs to 14 residues. The germline gives CDR1 MGHDK, CDR2 SYGVNS. CDR3 in amino acids: CASQLAGSTDTQYF. In DNA, the CDR3 is TGTGCCAGCCAACTAGCGGGAAGCACAGATACGCAGTATTTT.

This clone appeared once. This chain links TRBV6-1 with TRBJ2-1, with 9 bases fitting TRBD1. V trimming: 5 bases; J trimming: 8 bases; junction bases outside the gene matches: 7. Germline assignment: CDR1 MNHNS and CDR2 SASEGT. The CDR3 totals 14 residues. The CDR3 sequence: CASSRDRVVDEQFF. CDR3 DNA: TGTGCCAGCAGTAGGGACAGGGTCGTCGATGAGCAGTTCTTC.

J is TRBJ1-1 and V is TRBV15; 7 nucleotides match TRBD1. Trimming at V came to 1 base and at J to 0 bases, leaving 5 bases not matched to a gene. The CDR3 sequence is 16 residues long. Germline CDR1 reads LNHNV; CDR2 reads YYDKDF (reference sequence). CDR3 in DNA: TGTGCCACCAGCAGAGGAAAGGGGGCATTGAACACTGAAGCTTTCTTT. Protein product: CATSRGKGALNTEAFF.

The V and J genes are TRBV5-1 and TRBJ2-1, with TRBD2 as a possible D gene (5 bases). Trimming left V 4 bases short and J 4 bases short, with 12 bases between. CDR1 and CDR2 from the germline V gene are SGHRS and YFSETQ. CDR3 length: 14 residues. CDR3 amino acids: CASSGHGIYNEQFF. CDR3 coding DNA: TGCGCCAGCAGCGGCCACGGGATTTACAATGAGCAGTTCTTC.

The V and J genes are TRBV29-1 and TRBJ2-3; unclear D gene. Germline assignment: CDR1 SQVTM and CDR2 ANQGSEA. Trimming took 4 bases from V and 5 from J, leaving 4 bases between them. This CDR3 has 10 amino acids. The CDR3, as DNA: TGCAGCGTTGTAAGAGATACGCAGTATTTT. Translated: CSVVRDTQYF.

Turning to this clone: The same CDR3 can be traced to other DNA sequences in this sample. The genes are TRBV30 and TRBJ1-4, with TRBD1 matching 9 bases. There are 13 residues in the CDR3. Germline V gene sequence: CDR1 GTSNPN, CDR2 SVGIG (reference sequence). With 5 bases clipped from V and 5 bases from J, the junction kept 3 bases outside the gene matches. The CDR3 spells CAWGQGRNEKLFF. Written as DNA, the CDR3 is TGTGCCTGGGGACAGGGGCGGAATGAAAAACTGTTTTTT.

This sequence joins TRBV2 and TRBJ1-5; 7 bases match TRBD1. The CDR3 length is 15 residues. The ends lost 4 bases at V and 4 bases at J; junction bases unmatched: 7. The germline CDR1 and CDR2 sequences are SNHLY and FYNNEI. The chain's CDR3 is CASSVGGGWNQPQHF. CDR3 nucleotides: TGTGCCAGCAGTGTTGGAGGGGGCTGGAATCAGCCCCAGCATTTT.

The chain employs TRBV7-3 and TRBJ2-1; a weak D match, TRBD2 (6 bases). Trimming shortened V by 8 bases and J by 7 bases, and 15 bases separated the two germline ends. In germline, CDR1 is SGHTA, CDR2 FQGTGA. CDR3 size: 13 residues. The CDR3: CASARESRNEQFF. DNA of the CDR3: TGTGCCAGCGCACGGGAGAGCAGGAATGAGCAGTTCTTC.

The J gene is TRBJ2-7, the V gene TRBV11-2; 8 bases agree with TRBD1. CDR1 is SGHAT and CDR2 is FQNNGV in the germline V gene. This CDR3 is built from 15 residues. V shed 2 bases, J shed 2 bases, and the junction held 5 bases outside the gene matches. In nucleotides, the CDR3 is TGTGCCAGCAGCTTACAGGGGGCGAAAGCCTACGAGCAGTACTTC. It translates to CASSLQGAKAYEQYF.

V and J are TRBV18 and TRBJ1-1; weak D call: TRBD1 (5 bases). Germline values: CDR1 KGHSH, CDR2 LQKENI. V was shortened by 3 bases and J by 3 bases, with 11 bases between the two germline ends. The CDR3 length is 14 residues. CDR3 nucleotides: TGTGCCAGCTCACCGCGGCAGGGCGACACTGAAGCTTTCTTT. This gives the protein CASSPRQGDTEAFF.

This chain links TRBV13 with TRBJ2-7; D is ambiguous. This CDR3 is built from 13 residues. Trimming left V 0 bases short and J 4 bases short, with 7 bases between. CDR1 is PRHDT and CDR2 is FYEKMQ in the germline V gene (reference sequence). The CDR3 nucleotides are TGTGCCAGCAGCTTAGGGGGGTTATACGAGCAGTACTTC. Its protein is CASSLGGLYEQYF.

This clone showed up just once. The gene calls are TRBV7-6 and TRBJ2-5, with unresolved D. This CDR3 region has 11 residues. From germline, CDR1 is SGHVS and CDR2 FNYEAQ. Trimming shortened V by 5 bases and J by 4 bases, and 5 bases separated the two germline ends. In DNA form, the CDR3 reads TGTGCCAGCAGCGCCGGAGAGACCCAGTACTTC. Protein sequence: CASSAGETQYF.

This clone has more than one count but fewer than ten. The chain has TRBV29-1 and TRBJ1-1, with a tentative D call TRBD1 (5 bases). V shed 7 bases and J shed 2 bases, with 8 bases lying between them. The germline CDR1 and CDR2 sequences are SQVTM and ANQGSEA. There are 11 residues in the CDR3. The CDR3 coding sequence is TGCAGCGGTGGGACCAACACTGAAGCTTTCTTT. Protein: CSGGTNTEAFF.